The clone carrying this TCR beta chain was counted at least ten times. The data derive from a study of identical twins. TCRdb analysed the 5' RACE reads with MiXCR anew, one entry per CDR3 protein. This sample carries fewer than 350,000 distinct CDR3 sequences, approximately 8.5% of them seen once, and the ten largest clones take more than 2%. The CDR3 covers 15 residues. Germline V lookup: CDR1 SEHNR, CDR2 FQNEAQ (reference sequence). V dropped 3 bases and J dropped 4; count of bases not matched to a gene: 5. These data were likewise used in another study, on yellow fever vaccine responses in identical twins. That paper states: Each twin's T cell response to the vaccine was reported to look partly convergent and partly personalized.

The sample comprised memory (CD45RO+) T cells sorted from blood. The chain combines TRBV7-9 with TRBJ1-5; 8 bases map to TRBD1. This receptor was taken from a woman under 30 in good health. The DNA of the CDR3 is TGTGCCAGCAGCTTGGGACAGGACCGAAATCAGCCCCAGCATTTT. Encoded protein: CASSLGQDRNQPQHF.